The present T cell receptor beta chain was sequenced within a study of cytomegalovirus exposure and HLA in healthy donors. Study-wide findings and caveats: Links to common viral pathogens appeared, in a later analysis, for several of the most significant clusters. The number of N-insertions in an Asian-associated ancestry cluster was reportedly below the approximately 690-donor mean in a later analysis.

Each of the donors was a healthy bone marrow donor. A word on this clone: Its antigen is still unknown.

The germline gives CDR1 SNHLY, CDR2 FYNNEI. Trimming cost V 5 bases and J 8 bases, with 10 bases left between them. The CDR3 totals 13 residues. PCR employed 60 Vbeta and 13 Jbeta primers. Only in-frame clones appear in the TCRdb table, and some are missing; sequencing was by immunoSEQ multiplex PCR. The table includes approximately 120,000 clones, over 65% detected once. The sequencing input was PBMCs. The rearrangement joins TRBV2 to TRBJ1-6, with D perhaps matching TRBD1 (6 bases). The sequence was collected from a man aged 50 or older in good health and CMV-seronegative. The DNA of the CDR3 is TGTGCCAGCAGTAGAAGGACAGATTCACCCCTCCACTTT. Its translation: CASSRRTDSPLHF.